This T cell receptor (beta chain) was observed in a study of CD4 T cells in relation to SARS-CoV-2 and coronaviruses. Measured with immunoSEQ multiplex PCR; TCRdb has only the in-frame clones, and not every one. The sample holds about 22,000 clones; around 77% are singletons and the top ten take about 16%. The unexposed donors gave CD4+ T cells in about 2011-2018, prior to COVID-19. The cells were cultured for roughly 11 days before CD4+ T cells were isolated. As cell numbers allowed, unexposed-donor CD4+ T cells faced SARS-CoV-2 S/N and four cold-coronavirus spikes. Notes on this clone: Its cognate antigen is unknown.

With 5 bases removed from V and 2 bases from J, the gap between germline ends came to 6 bases. The germline V gene encodes CDR1 KGHDR and CDR2 SFDVKD. This CDR3 is built from 14 residues. This receptor was taken from a human donor in good health. The specimen sequenced was CD4+ T cells from PBMCs, cultured in vitro. This chain links TRBV24-1 with TRBJ2-6, with D possibly TRBD2 on 6 matching bases. CDR3 region: CATSAGAGANVLTF. For the CDR3, the DNA is TGTGCCACCAGTGCGGGGGCTGGGGCCAACGTCCTGACTTTC.